This T cell receptor beta chain originates from a study of cytomegalovirus exposure and HLA in healthy donors. Overall study: Earlier work reported 117 million unique TCR beta sequences from about 200 million T cells.

The CDR3 length is 17 residues. The V segment lost 4 bases and the J segment 4 bases; nucleotides outside the gene matches: 14. Looked up from germline, CDR1 is SGHRS and CDR2 is YFSETQ. Primers for the PCR totalled 60 Vbeta and 13 Jbeta. Sequencing used immunoSEQ multiplex PCR; TCRdb keeps in-frame clones, though not all of them. The repertoire consists of roughly 100,000 clones, with 65% to 85% occurring once and the leading ten covering roughly 5%. The sequence was collected from a male donor in good health and CMV-seronegative. The chain joins TRBV5-1 to TRBJ2-5; 9 nucleotides line up with TRBD2. The material sequenced was PBMCs. The CDR3 region is CASSVDGSGRRGETQYF. In DNA, the CDR3 is TGCGCCAGCAGCGTAGATGGTAGCGGGAGACGTGGAGAGACCCAGTACTTC. Looking up the rest from reference TRBV5-1 and TRBJ2-5 gives the full variable domain: KAGVTQTPRYLIKTRGQQVTLSCSPISGHRSVSWYQQTPGQGLQFLFEYFSETQRNKGNFPGRFSGRQFSNSRSEMNVSTLELGDSALYLCASSVDGSGRRGETQYFGPGTRLLVL.